This T cell receptor (beta chain) emerged from a study of identical twins. Notes on the study in general: Twins' excess sharing was less marked for out-of-frame beta sequences.

There are a few counts of this clonotype. No antigen is known for it. This CDR3 is 15 amino acids long. Per germline, CDR1 SNHLY and CDR2 FYNNEI. Trimming stripped 3 bases from V and 5 bases from J, with 13 bases between. A single record per CDR3 protein comes from TCRdb applying MiXCR to the 5' RACE reads. The sample holds a few hundred thousand distinct CDR3 sequences, nearly 15% seen once. The same sample was also used in a study of yellow fever vaccine responses in identical twins.

This TCR was recovered from a woman under 30 in good health. The rearrangement uses TRBV2 and TRBJ2-2; D is unresolved. The sequenced material came from CD4+ T cells sorted from blood. The chain's CDR3 is CASSELASGTGELFF. DNA for the CDR3: TGTGCCAGCAGTGAGTTGGCAAGTGGGACCGGGGAGCTGTTTTTT.